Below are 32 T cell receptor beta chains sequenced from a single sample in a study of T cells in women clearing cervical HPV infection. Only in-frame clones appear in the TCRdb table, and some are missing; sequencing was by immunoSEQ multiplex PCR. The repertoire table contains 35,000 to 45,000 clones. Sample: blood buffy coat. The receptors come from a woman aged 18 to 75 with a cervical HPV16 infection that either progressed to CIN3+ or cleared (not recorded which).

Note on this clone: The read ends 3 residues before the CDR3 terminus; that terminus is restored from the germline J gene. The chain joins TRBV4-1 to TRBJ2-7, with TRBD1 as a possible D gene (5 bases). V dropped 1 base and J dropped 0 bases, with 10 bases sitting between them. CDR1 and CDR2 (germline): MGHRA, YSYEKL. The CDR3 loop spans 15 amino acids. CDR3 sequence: CASSQGQRSSYEQYF. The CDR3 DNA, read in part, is TGCGCCAGCAGCCAAGGACAGAGGAGCTCCTACGAG.

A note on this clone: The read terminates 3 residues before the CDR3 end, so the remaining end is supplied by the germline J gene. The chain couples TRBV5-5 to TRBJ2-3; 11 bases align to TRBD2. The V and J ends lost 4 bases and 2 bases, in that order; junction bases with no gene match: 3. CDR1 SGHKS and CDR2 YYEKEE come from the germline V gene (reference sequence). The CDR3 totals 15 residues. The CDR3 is CASSLTSGDTDTQYF. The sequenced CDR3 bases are TGTGCCAGCAGCCTGACTAGCGGGGACACAGATACG. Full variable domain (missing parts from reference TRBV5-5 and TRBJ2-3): DAGVTQSPTHLIKTRGQQVTLRCSPISGHKSVSWYQQVLGQGPQFIFQYYEKEERGRGNFPDRFSARQFPNYSSELNVNALLLGDSALYLCASSLTSGDTDTQYFGPGTRLTVL.

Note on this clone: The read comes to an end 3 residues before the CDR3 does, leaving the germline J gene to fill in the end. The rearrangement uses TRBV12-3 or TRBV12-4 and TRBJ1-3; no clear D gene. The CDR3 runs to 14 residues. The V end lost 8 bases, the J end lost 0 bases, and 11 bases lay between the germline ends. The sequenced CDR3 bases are TGTGCCAGCCTAGGAGTCAGCTCTGGAAACACC. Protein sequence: CASLGVSSGNT. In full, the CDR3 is CASLGVSSGNTIYF.

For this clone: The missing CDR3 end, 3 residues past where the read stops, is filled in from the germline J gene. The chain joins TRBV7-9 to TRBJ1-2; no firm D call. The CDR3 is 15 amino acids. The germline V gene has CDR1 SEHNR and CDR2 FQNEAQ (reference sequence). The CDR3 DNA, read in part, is TGTGCCAGCCGTTCCCTTATGGTAGCCAAAAACATC. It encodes CASRSLMVAKNI. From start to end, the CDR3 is CASRSLMVAKNIYTF.

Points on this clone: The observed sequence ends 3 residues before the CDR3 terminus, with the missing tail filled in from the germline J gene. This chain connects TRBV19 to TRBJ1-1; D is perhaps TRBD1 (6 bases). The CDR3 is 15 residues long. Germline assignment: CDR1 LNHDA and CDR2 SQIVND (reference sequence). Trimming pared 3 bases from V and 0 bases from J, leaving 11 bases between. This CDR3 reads CASSIGGAVNTEAFF. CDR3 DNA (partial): TGTGCCAGTAGTATCGGGGGGGCCGTGAACACTGAA.

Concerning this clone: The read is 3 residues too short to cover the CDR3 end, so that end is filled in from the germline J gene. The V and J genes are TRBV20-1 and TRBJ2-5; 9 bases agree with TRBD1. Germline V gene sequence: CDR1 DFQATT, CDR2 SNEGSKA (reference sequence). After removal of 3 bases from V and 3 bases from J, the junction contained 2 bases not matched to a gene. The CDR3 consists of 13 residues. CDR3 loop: CSASRQGEETQYF. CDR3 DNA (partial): TGCAGTGCTAGCAGACAGGGGGAAGAGACC.

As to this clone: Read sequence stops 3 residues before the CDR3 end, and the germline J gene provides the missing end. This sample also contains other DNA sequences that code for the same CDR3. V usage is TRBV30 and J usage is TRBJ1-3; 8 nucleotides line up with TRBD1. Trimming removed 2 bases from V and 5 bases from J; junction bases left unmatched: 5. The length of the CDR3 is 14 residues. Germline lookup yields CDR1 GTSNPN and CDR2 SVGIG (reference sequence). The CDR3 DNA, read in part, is TGTGCCTGGAGTCCAGGACAGGGCAGAAACACC. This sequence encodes CAWSPGQGRNT. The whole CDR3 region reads CAWSPGQGRNTIYF. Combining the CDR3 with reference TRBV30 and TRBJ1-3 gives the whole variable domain SQTIHQWPATLVQPVGSPLSLECTVEGTSNPNLYWYRQAAGRGLQLLFYSVGIGQISSEVPQNLSASRPQDRQFILSSKKLLLSDSGFYLCAWSPGQGRNTIYFGEGSWLTVV.

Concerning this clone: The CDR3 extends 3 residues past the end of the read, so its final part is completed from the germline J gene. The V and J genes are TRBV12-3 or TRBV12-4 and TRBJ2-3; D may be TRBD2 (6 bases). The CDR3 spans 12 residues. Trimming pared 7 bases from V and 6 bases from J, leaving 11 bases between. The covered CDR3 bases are TGTGCCAGCAACGGAGGGGCGGATACG. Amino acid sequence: CASNGGADT. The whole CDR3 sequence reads CASNGGADTQYF.

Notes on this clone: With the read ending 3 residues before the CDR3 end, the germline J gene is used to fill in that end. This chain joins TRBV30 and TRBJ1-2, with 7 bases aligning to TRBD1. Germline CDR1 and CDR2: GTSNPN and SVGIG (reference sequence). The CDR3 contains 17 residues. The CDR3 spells CAWSVGGGIGGRETYTF. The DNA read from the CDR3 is TGTGCCTGGAGTGTTGGGGGCGGGATAGGGGGCCGGGAGACC.

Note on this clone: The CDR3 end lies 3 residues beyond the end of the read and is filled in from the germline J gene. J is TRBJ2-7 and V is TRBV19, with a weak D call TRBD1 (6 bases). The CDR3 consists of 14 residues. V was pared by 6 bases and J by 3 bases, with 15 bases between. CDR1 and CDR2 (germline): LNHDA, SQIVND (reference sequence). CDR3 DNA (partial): TGTGCCAGTAGACTCACGGACAGCGACTACGAG. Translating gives CASRLTDSDYE. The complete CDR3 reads CASRLTDSDYEQYF.

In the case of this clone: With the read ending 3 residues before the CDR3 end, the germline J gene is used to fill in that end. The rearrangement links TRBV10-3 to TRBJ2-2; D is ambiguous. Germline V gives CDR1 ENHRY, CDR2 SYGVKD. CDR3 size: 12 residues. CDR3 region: CAAAGDVEKLFF. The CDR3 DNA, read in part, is TGTGCCGCGGCCGGTGACGTTGAAAAG.

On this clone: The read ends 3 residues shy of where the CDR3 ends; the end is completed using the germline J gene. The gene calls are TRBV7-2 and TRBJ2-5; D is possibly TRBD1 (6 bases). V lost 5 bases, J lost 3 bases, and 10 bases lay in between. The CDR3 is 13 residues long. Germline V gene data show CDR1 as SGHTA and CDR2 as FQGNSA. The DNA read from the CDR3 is TGTGCCAGCAGCCAACAGGGAAAAGAGACC. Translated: CASSQQGKET. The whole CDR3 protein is CASSQQGKETQYF.

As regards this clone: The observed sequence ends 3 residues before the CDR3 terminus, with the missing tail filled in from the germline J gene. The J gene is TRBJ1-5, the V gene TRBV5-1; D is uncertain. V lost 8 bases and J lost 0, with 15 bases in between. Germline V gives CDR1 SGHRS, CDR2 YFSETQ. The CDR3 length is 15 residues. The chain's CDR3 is CARSLELYSNQPQHF. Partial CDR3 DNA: TGCGCCAGGAGTCTCGAACTTTATAGCAATCAGCCC. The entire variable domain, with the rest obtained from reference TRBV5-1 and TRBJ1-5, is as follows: KAGVTQTPRYLIKTRGQQVTLSCSPISGHRSVSWYQQTPGQGLQFLFEYFSETQRNKGNFPGRFSGRQFSNSRSEMNVSTLELGDSALYLCARSLELYSNQPQHFGDGTRLSIL.

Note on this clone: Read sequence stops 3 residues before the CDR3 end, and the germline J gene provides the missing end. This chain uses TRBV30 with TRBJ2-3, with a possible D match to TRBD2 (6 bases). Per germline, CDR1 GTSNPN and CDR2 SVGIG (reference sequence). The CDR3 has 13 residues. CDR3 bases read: TGTGCCTGGGGCGTGGGGGGTCAAGAGACG. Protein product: CAWGVGGQET. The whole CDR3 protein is CAWGVGGQETQYF.

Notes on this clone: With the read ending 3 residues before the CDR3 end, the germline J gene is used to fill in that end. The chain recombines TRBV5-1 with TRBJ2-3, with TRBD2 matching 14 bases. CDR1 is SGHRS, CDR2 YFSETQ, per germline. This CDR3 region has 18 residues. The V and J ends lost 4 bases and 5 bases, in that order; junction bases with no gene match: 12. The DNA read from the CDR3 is TGCGCCAGCAGCCTGACTAGCGGGAGGGCGCGGTTAGTAGATACG. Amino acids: CASSLTSGRARLVDT. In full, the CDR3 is CASSLTSGRARLVDTQYF.

The CDR3 is CASSLGQSTEAFF. The sequenced part of the CDR3 DNA is TGTGCCAGCAGCTTGGGGCAGAGCACTGAA. The V and J genes are TRBV5-8 and TRBJ1-1; D call uncertain. Read coverage stops 3 residues before the CDR3 terminus; the germline J gene supplies the remainder. The CDR3 spans 13 residues. With 0 bases removed from V and 4 bases from J, the gap between germline ends came to 7 bases. Per germline, CDR1 SGHTS and CDR2 YDEGEE.

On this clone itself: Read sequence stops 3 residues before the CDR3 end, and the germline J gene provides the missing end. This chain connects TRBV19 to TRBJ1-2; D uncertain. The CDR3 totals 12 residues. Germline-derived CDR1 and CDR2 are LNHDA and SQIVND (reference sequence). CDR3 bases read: TGTGCCAGTAGTATAGCAGACAATGAC. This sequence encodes CASSIADND. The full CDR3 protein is CASSIADNDYTF.

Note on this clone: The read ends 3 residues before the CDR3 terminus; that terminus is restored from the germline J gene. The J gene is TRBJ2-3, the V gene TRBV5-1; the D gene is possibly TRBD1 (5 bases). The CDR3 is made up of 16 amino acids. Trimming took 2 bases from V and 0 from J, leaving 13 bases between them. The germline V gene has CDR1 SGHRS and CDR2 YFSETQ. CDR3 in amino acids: CASSFTGSSSTDTQYF. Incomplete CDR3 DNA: TGCGCCAGCAGCTTTACAGGATCCTCTAGCACAGATACG.

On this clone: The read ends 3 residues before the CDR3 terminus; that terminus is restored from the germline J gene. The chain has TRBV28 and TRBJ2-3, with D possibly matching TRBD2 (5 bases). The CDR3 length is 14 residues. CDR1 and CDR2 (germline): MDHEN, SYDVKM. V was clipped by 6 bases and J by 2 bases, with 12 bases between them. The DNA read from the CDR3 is TGTGCCAGCAGCCAGGACTTACCCACAGATACG. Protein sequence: CASSQDLPTDT. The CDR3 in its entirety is CASSQDLPTDTQYF.

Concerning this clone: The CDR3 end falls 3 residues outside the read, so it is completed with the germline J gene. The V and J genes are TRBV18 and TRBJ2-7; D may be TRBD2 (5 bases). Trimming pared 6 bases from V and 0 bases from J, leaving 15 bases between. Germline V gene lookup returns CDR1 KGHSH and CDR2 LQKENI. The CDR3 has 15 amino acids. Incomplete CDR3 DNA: TGTGCCAGCTCGCCTAGCCCTGCCGCCTCCTACGAG. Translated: CASSPSPAASYE. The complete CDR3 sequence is CASSPSPAASYEQYF.

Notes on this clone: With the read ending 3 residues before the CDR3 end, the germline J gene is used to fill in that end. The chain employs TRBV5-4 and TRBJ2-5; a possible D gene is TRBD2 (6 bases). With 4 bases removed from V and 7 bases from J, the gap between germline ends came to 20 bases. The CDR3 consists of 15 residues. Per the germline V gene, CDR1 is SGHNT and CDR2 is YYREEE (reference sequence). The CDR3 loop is CASSPWGLPQGTQYF. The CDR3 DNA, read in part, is TGTGCCAGCAGCCCCTGGGGACTCCCCCAGGGGACC.

The CDR3 bases that were read are TGTGCCAGTAGTACGACTAGCGGGAAGTACGAG. It encodes CASSTTSGKYE. The entire CDR3 protein is CASSTTSGKYEQYF. The V call is TRBV19, the J call TRBJ2-7; 11 nucleotides align to TRBD2. The CDR3 end falls 3 residues outside the read, so it is completed with the germline J gene. Germline V gives CDR1 LNHDA, CDR2 SQIVND (reference sequence). This CDR3 is built from 14 residues. After removal of 4 bases from V and 4 bases from J, the junction contained 3 bases not matched to a gene.

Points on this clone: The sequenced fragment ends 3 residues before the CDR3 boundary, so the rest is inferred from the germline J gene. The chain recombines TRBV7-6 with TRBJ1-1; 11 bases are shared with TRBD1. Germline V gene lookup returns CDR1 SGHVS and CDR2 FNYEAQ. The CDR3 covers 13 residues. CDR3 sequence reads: CASSPTGTGGAFF. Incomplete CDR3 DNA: TGTGCCAGCAGCCCAACGGGGACAGGGGGG.

The CDR3 sequence: CASSEARRAGDSPLHF. CDR3 DNA, as far as it was read: TGTGCCAGCAGTGAAGCGCGGAGGGCAGGGGATTCACCC. The chain employs TRBV6-1 and TRBJ1-6, with a weak D call TRBD1 (6 bases). The CDR3 end lies 3 residues beyond the end of the read and is filled in from the germline J gene. Trimming shortened V by 0 bases and J by 8 bases, and 14 bases separated the two germline ends. The CDR3 spans 16 residues. Germline CDR1 is MNHNS and CDR2 is SASEGT.

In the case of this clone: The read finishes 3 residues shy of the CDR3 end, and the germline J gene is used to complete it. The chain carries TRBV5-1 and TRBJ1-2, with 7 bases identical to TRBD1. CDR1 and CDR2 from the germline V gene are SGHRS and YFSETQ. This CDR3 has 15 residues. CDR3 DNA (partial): TGCGCCAGCAGCTGGCTTGTTGGGACAGACTACGAC. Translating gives CASSWLVGTDYD. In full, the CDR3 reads CASSWLVGTDYDYTF.

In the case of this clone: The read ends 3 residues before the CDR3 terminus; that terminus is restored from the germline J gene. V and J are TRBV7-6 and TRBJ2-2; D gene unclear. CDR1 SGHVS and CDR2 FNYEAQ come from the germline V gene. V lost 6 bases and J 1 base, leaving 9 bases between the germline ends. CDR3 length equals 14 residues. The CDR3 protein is CASSLAQNTGELFF. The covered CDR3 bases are TGTGCCAGCAGTTTGGCACAGAACACCGGGGAG.

CDR3 DNA (partial): TGTGCCAGCAGCTTAGAAGAGGGGGCCTACGAG. This translates into CASSLEEGAYE. The full CDR3 is CASSLEEGAYEQYF. The V gene is TRBV7-2, the J gene TRBJ2-7; possible D gene TRBD1, 6 bases. The sequenced fragment ends 3 residues before the CDR3 boundary, so the rest is inferred from the germline J gene. V lost 1 base, J lost 2 bases, and 9 bases lay in between. The CDR3 is 14 amino acids. Germline V gene data show CDR1 as SGHTA and CDR2 as FQGNSA.

Partial CDR3 DNA: TGTGCCAGTAGTCTACGGAGCACAGATACC. It translates to CASSLRSTDT. The whole CDR3 sequence is CASSLRSTDTYTF. The V call is TRBV19, the J call TRBJ1-2; D gene ambiguous. The read terminates 3 residues ahead of where the CDR3 ends, so the germline J gene completes it. This CDR3 spans 13 amino acids. Germline V gene data show CDR1 as LNHDA and CDR2 as SQIVND (reference sequence).

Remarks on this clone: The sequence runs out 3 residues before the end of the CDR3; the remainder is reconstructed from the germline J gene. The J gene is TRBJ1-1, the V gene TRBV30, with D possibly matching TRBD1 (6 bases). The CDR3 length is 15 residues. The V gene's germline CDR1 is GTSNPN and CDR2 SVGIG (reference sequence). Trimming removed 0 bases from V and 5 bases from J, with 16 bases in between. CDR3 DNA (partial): TGTGCCTGGAGTGTACTTCGGGGGGCGGTAACTGAA. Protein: CAWSVLRGAVTE. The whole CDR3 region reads CAWSVLRGAVTEAFF.

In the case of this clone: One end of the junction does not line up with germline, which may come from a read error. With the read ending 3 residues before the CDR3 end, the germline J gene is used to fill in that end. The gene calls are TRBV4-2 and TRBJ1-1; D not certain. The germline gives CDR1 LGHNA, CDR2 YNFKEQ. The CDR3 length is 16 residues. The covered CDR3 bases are TGCGCCAGCAGCCAAGGGCATTCACGTATGAACACTGAA. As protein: CASSQGHSRMNTE. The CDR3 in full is CASSQGHSRMNTEAFF.

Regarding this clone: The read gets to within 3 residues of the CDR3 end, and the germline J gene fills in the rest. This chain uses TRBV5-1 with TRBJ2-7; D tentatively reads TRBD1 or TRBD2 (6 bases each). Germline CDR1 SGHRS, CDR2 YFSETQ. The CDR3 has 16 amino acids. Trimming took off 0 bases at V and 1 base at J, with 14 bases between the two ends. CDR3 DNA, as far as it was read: TGCGCCAGCAGCTTGGACCAGGGGAGGAGATCCTACGAG. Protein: CASSLDQGRRSYE. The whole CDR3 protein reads CASSLDQGRRSYEQYF.

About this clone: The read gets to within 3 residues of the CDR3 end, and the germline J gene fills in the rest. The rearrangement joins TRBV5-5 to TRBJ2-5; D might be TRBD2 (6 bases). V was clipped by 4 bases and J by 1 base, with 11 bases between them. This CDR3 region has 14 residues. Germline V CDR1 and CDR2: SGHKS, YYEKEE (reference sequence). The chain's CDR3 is CASSAGLLQETQYF. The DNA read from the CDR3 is TGTGCCAGCAGCGCGGGACTCCTCCAAGAGACC.